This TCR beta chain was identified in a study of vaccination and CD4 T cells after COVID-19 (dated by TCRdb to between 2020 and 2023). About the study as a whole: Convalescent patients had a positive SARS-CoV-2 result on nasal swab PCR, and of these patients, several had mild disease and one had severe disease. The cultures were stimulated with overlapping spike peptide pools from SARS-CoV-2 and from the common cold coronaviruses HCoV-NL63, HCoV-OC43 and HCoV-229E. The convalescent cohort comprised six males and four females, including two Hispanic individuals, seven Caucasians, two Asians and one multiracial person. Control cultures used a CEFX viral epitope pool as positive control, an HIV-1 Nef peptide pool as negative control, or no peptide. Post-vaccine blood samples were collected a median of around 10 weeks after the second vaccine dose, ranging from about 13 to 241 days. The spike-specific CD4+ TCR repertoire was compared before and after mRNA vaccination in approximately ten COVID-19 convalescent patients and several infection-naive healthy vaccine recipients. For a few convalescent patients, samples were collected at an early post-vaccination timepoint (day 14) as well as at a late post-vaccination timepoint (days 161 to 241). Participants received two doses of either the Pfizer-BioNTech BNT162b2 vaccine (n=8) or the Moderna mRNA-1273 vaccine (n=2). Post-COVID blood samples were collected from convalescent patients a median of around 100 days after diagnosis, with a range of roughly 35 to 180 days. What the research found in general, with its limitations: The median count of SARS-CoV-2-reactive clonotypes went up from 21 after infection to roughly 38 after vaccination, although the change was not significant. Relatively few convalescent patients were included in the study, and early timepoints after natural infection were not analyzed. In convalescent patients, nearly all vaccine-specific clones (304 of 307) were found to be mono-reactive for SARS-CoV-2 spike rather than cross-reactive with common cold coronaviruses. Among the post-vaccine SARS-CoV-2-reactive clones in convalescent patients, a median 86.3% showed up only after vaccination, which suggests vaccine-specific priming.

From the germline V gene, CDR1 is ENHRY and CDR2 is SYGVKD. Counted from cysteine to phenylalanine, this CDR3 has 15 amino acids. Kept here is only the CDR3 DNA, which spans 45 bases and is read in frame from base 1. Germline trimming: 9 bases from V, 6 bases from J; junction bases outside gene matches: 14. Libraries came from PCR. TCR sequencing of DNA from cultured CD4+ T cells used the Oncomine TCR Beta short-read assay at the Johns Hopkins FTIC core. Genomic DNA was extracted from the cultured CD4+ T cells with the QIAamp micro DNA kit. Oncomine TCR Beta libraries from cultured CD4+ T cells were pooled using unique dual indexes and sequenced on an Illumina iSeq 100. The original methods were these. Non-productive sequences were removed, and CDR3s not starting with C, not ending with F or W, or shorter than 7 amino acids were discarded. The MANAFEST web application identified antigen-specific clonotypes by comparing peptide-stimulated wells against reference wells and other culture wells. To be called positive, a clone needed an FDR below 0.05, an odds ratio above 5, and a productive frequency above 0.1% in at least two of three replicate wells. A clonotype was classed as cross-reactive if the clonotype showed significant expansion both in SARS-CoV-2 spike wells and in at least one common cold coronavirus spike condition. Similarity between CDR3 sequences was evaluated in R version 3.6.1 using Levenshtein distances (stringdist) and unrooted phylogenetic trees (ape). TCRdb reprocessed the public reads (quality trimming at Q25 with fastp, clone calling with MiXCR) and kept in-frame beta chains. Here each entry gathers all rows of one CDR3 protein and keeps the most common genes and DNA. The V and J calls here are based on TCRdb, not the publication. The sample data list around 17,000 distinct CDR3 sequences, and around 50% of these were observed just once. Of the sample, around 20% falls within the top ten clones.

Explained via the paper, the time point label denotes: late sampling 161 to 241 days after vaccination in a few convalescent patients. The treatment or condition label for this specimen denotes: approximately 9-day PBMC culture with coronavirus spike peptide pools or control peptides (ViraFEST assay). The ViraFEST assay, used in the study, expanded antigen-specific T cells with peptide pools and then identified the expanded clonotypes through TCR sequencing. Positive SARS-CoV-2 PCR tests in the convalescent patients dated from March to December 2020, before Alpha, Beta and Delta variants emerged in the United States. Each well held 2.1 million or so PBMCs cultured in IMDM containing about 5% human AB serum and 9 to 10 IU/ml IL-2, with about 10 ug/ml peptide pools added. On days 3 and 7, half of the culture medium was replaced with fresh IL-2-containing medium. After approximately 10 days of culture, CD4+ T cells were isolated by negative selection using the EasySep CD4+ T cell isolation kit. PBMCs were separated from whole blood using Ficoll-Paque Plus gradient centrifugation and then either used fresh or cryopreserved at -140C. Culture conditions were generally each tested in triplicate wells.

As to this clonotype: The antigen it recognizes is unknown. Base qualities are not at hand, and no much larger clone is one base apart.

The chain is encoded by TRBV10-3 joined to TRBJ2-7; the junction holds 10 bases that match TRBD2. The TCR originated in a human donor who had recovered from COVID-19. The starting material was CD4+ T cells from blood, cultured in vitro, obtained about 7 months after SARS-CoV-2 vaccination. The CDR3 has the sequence CAISLLASGSGEQYF. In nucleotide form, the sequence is TGTGCCATATCTTTGCTGGCTAGCGGGAGTGGCGAGCAGTACTTC.